This T cell receptor (beta chain) was identified during a study of PD-1 blockade in classical Hodgkin lymphoma. Whole-study findings and limits: TCR diversity in CD4+, not CD8+, cells rose significantly by C4D1.

Indicated time point: cycle 4 day 1 (C4D1), after less than seven weeks of nivolumab. Each of the patients experienced relapse following autologous stem cell transplantation, and their brentuximab vedotin exposure differed. Points on this clone: The target antigen is unknown.

Clones were sequenced by immunoSEQ multiplex PCR, and TCRdb holds only the in-frame ones, with some missing. The data contain 80,000 to 95,000 clones, over 80% of them singletons. The germline V gene has CDR1 SQVTM and CDR2 ANQGSEA. The CDR3 has 15 residues. Between the trimmed V and J ends, which lost 0 bases and 7 bases, there was a span of 18 bases. This TCR came from a human donor with classical Hodgkin lymphoma. The V gene is TRBV29-1, the J gene TRBJ1-2, with D possibly matching TRBD1 (5 bases). Specimen: peripheral blood mononuclear cells (PBMCs), collected before the fourth cycle of nivolumab. CDR3 amino acids: CSVEDLGHSRLGYTF. CDR3 in DNA: TGCAGCGTTGAAGATCTGGGGCACAGCCGCCTTGGCTACACCTTC.